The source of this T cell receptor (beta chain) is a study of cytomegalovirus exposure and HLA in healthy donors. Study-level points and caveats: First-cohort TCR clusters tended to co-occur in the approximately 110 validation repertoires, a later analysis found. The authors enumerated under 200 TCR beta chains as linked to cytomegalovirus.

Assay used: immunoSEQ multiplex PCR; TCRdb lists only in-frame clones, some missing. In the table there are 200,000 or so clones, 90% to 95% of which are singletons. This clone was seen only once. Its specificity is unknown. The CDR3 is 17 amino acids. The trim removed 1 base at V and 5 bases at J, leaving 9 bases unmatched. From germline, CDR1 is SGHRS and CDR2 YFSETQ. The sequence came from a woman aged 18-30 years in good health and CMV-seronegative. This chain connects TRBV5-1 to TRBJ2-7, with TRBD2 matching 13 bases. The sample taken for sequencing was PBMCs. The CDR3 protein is CASSLLPLAGGFHEQYF. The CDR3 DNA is TGCGCCAGCAGCTTGCTCCCACTAGCGGGAGGGTTCCACGAGCAGTACTTC.